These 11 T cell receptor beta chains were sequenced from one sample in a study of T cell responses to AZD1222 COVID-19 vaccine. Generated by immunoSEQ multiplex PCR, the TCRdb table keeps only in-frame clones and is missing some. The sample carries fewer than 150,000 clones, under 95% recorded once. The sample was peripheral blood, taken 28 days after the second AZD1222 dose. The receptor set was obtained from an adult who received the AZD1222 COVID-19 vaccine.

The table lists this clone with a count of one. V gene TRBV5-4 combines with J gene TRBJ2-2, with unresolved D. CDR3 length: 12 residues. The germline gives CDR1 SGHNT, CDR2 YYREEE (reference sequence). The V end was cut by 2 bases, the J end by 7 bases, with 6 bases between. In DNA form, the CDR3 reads TGTGCCAGCAGCTTAACACGCGGGGAGCTGTTTTTT. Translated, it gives CASSLTRGELFF.

In DNA form, the CDR3 reads TGTGCCAGCAGCTCAGACACTTCTAGCAATCAGCCCCAGCATTTT. It is translated as CASSSDTSSNQPQHF. V gene TRBV5-8 combines with J gene TRBJ1-5; D call uncertain. The V end lost 3 bases, the J end lost 0 bases, and 10 bases lay between the germline ends. The length of the CDR3 is 15 residues. In germline, CDR1 is SGHTS, CDR2 YDEGEE.

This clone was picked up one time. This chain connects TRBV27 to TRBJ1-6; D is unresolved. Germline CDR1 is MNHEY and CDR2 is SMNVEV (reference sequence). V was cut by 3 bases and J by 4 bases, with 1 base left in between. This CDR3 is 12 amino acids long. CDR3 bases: TGTGCCAGCAGTTTGTATAATTCACCCCTCCACTTT. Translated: CASSLYNSPLHF.

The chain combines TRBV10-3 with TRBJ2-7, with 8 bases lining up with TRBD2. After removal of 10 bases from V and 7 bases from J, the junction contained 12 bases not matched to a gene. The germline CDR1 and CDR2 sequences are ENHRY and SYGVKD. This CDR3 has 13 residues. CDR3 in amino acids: CATMAAGGLEQYF. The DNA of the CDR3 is TGTGCCACGATGGCTGCGGGGGGCCTTGAGCAGTACTTC.

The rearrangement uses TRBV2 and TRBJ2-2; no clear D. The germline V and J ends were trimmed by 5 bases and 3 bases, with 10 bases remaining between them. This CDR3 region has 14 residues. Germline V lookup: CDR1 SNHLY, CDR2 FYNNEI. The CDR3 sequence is CASSLGMDTGELFF. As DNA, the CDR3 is TGTGCCAGCAGTCTGGGGATGGACACCGGGGAGCTGTTTTTT.

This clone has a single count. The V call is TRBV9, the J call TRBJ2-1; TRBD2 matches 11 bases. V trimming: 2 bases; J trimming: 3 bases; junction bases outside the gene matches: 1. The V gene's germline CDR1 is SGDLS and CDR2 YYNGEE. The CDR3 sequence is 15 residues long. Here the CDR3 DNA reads TGTGCCAGCAGCGTCGGGACTAGCGGCTACAATGAGCAGTTCTTC. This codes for CASSVGTSGYNEQFF.

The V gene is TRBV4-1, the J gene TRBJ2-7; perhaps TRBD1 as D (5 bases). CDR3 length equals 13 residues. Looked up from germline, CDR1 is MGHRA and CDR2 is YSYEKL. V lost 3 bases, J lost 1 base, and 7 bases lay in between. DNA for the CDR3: TGCGCCAGCAGCCACCGACAGTCCTACGAGCAGTACTTC. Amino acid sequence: CASSHRQSYEQYF.

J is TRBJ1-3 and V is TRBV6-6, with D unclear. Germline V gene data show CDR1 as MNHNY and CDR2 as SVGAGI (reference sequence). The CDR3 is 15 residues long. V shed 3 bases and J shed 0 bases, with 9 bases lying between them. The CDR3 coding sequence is TGTGCCAGCAGTTATTCGGATCCCTCTGGAAACACCATATATTTT. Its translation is CASSYSDPSGNTIYF.

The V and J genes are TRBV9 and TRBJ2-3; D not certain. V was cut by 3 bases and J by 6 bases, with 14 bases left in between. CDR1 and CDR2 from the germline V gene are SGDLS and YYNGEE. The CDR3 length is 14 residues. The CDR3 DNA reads TGTGCCAGCAGCGGGGCCCATGGTAGGGATACGCAGTATTTT. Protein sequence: CASSGAHGRDTQYF.

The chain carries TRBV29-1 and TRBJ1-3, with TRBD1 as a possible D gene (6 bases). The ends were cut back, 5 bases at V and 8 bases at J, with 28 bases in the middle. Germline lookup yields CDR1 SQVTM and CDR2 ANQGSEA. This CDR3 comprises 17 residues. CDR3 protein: CSVYVGLGDKGGDTIYF. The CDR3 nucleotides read TGCAGCGTTTACGTTGGCCTGGGGGACAAAGGAGGGGACACCATATATTTT.

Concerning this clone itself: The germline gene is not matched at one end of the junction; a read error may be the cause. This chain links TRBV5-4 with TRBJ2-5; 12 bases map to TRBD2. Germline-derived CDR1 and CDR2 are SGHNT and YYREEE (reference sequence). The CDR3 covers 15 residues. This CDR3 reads CASSPGGLAGHNANF. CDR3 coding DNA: TGTGCCAGCAGCCCAGGAGGACTAGCGGGACATAACGCCAACTTC.